These 9 T cell receptor beta chains share one sample of origin, sequenced in a study of beta chain features in type 1 diabetes. The isolated RNA, all of it, was reverse transcribed, so expressed TCRB transcripts were what got sequenced. The data were produced by immunoSEQ multiplex PCR, yet TCRdb's version contains in-frame clones alone and is incomplete. The sample has 350,000 to 400,000 clones, around 15% seen once. The sample was naive CD4+ T cells from blood. These receptors were taken from a young woman in good health.

The chain couples TRBV4-1 to TRBJ2-3; no reliable D call. V lost 4 bases and J 3 bases, leaving 11 bases between the germline ends. The germline V gene has CDR1 MGHRA and CDR2 YSYEKL. There are 14 residues in the CDR3. CDR3 coding DNA: TGCGCCAGCAGCCCCTTGTCCGGGACAGATACGCAGTATTTT. This sequence encodes CASSPLSGTDTQYF.

The gene calls are TRBV5-1 and TRBJ2-1, with 9 bases fitting TRBD2. This CDR3 contains 15 residues. V lost 4 bases, J lost 1 base, and 3 bases stayed unmatched. Germline CDR1 reads SGHRS; CDR2 reads YFSETQ. CDR3 loop: CASSPGLASYNEQFF. CDR3 DNA: TGCGCCAGCAGCCCCGGACTAGCGTCCTACAATGAGCAGTTCTTC.

The rearrangement links TRBV14 to TRBJ2-1; possibly TRBD1 for D (6 bases). V was shortened by 4 bases and J by 2 bases, with 9 bases between the two germline ends. The germline CDR1 and CDR2 sequences are SGHDN and FVKESK. The CDR3 sequence is 14 residues long. The CDR3 is CASSLGQTYNEQFF. The CDR3 DNA sequence: TGTGCCAGCAGCCTGGGACAAACCTACAATGAGCAGTTCTTC. The full variable domain, with the rest looked up from reference TRBV14 and TRBJ2-1, is EAGVTQFPSHSVIEKGQTVTLRCDPISGHDNLYWYRRVMGKEIKFLLHFVKESKQDESGMPNNRFLAERTGGTYSTLKVQPAELEDSGVYFCASSLGQTYNEQFFGPGTRLTVL.

CDR3 coding DNA: TGTGCCAGCAGCCAAGATTTGACAGGGGGACTATCAACCGACTACGAGCAGTACTTC. Its protein is CASSQDLTGGLSTDYEQYF. The chain carries TRBV4-2 and TRBJ2-5; TRBD1 aligns across 9 bases. The J call is uncertain, as TRBJ2-7 better fits the DNA end. Germline V gene data show CDR1 as LGHNA and CDR2 as YNFKEQ. CDR3 size: 19 residues.

DNA of the CDR3: TGTGCCAGCTCACCAAGTTATACTAGCGGGTCCTACAATGAGCAGTTCTTC. Translated, it gives CASSPSYTSGSYNEQFF. The V gene is TRBV18, the J gene TRBJ2-1; 9 positions agree with TRBD2. Looked up from germline, CDR1 is KGHSH and CDR2 is LQKENI. The CDR3 loop spans 17 amino acids. J gave up 1 base and V 2 bases, and 6 bases lay outside the gene matches.

This chain joins TRBV6-5 and TRBJ2-7; 7 bases agree with TRBD2. The CDR3 sequence is 16 residues long. J lost 1 base, V lost 2 bases, and 8 bases had no gene match. Germline assignment: CDR1 MNHEY and CDR2 SVGAGI. The chain's CDR3 is CASSYQASGSSYEQYF. The CDR3 DNA sequence: TGTGCCAGCAGTTACCAGGCTAGCGGATCTTCCTACGAGCAGTACTTC.

The chain employs TRBV11-2 and TRBJ2-1, with D possibly being TRBD2 (6 bases). Germline-derived CDR1 and CDR2 are SGHAT and FQNNGV. Deletions cut 5 bases from V and 9 bases from J, with 14 bases between. This CDR3 comprises 13 residues. The CDR3 nucleotides read TGTGCCAGCAGCGCTCCACTAGCAGGTGAGCAGTTCTTC. It encodes CASSAPLAGEQFF.

This clone came up a few times. V gene TRBV5-1 combines with J gene TRBJ1-1, with D unresolved. Germline loops: CDR1 SGHRS, CDR2 YFSETQ. The CDR3 loop spans 14 amino acids. With 0 bases removed from V and 4 bases from J, the gap between germline ends came to 10 bases. The CDR3 reads CASSLARRGTEAFF. The CDR3 coding sequence is TGCGCCAGCAGCTTGGCTAGGCGGGGCACTGAAGCTTTCTTT.

This chain joins TRBV19 and TRBJ1-2, with unresolved D. Trimming cost V 4 bases and J 0 bases, with 15 bases left between them. Germline assignment: CDR1 LNHDA and CDR2 SQIVND (reference sequence). The CDR3 contains 16 residues. In DNA form, the CDR3 reads TGTGCCAGTAGTACCTCGACGGGAAGAGCTAACTATGGCTACACCTTC. It specifies CASSTSTGRANYGYTF.